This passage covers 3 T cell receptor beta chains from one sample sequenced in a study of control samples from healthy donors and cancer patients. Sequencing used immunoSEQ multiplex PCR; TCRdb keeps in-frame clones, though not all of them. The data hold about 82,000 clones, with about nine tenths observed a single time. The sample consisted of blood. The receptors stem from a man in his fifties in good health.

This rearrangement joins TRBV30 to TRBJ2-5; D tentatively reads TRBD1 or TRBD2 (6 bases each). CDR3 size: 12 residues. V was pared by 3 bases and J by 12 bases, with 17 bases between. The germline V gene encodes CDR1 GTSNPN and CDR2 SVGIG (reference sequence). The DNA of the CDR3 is TGTGCCTGGAGCCTGTCTAGGGGGGAGGAGTACTTC. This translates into CAWSLSRGEEYF.

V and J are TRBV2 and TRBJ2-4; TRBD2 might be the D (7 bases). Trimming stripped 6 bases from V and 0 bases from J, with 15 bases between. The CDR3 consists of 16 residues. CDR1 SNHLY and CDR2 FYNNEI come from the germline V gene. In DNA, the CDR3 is TGTGCCAGCAGAAGGGAGGGGACATTAGCCAAAAACATTCAGTACTTC. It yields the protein CASRREGTLAKNIQYF.

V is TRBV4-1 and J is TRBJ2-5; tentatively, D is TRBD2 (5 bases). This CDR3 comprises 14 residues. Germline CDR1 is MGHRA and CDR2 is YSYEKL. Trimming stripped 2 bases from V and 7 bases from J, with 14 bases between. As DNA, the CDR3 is TGCGCCAGCAGCCAACAACGGGGAGTTGGGACCCAGTACTTC. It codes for CASSQQRGVGTQYF.